Sequencing of this T cell receptor (beta chain) was carried out in a study of PD-L1 blockade in urothelial cancer. Study in general: Enrolled patients had been treated previously with 0 to 3 chemotherapy regimens. Blood analysis occurred 3 weeks (second dose) and 6 weeks after treatment start.

V lost 3 bases to trimming and J lost 2 bases; unmatched junction nucleotides: 7. CDR3 length equals 16 residues. Germline V gives CDR1 MNHNS, CDR2 SASEGT. Pretreatment and on-treatment blood mononuclear cell samples were taken, totaling between 1 and 8 time points per patient. TCRdb's table, derived via immunoSEQ multiplex PCR, lists solely in-frame clones and lacks some. The repertoire includes about 83,000 clones, roughly 90% of them detected once, and 5% to 7% sits in the top ten. The rearrangement links TRBV6-1 to TRBJ1-5; TRBD1 aligns across 7 bases. The source material was PBMCs, sampled around atezolizumab (anti-PD-L1) treatment. This receptor was taken from a woman in her sixties or seventies with urothelial cancer. The CDR3 region is CASSDSDRVGNQPQHF. In DNA, the CDR3 is TGTGCCAGCAGTGATTCAGACAGGGTTGGCAATCAGCCCCAGCATTTT.